This TCR beta chain came from a study of blood T cells in healthy people across ages. Then a second PCR, running roughly 6 to 11 cycles, was carried out with a sample-barcoded 5' primer and a J-beta primer mix. TCRdb recomputed calls from the 5' RACE reads with MiXCR, one row per CDR3 protein. This table has fewer than 700,000 distinct CDR3 sequences, approximately 40% appearing once. Germline lookup yields CDR1 SGHTA and CDR2 FQGNSA. Trimming took 1 base from V and 6 from J; bases not matched to a gene: 11. This CDR3 is built from 16 residues. The rearrangement links TRBV7-2 to TRBJ2-7; 8 nucleotides match TRBD1. The sample comprised blood. The TCR comes from a man of 80 years or more in good health. CDR3 residues: CASSLGARGPASEQYF. Here the CDR3 DNA reads TGTGCCAGCAGCTTAGGGGCCAGGGGGCCCGCCAGCGAGCAGTACTTC.